This is a list of T cell receptor beta chains from one sample in a study of T cells in Graves' hyperthyroidism and ophthalmopathy. Via MiXCR, TCRdb re-called the multiplex PCR reads, giving one row per CDR3 protein. The repertoire holds around 690,000 distinct CDR3 sequences, around 21% seen once, with around a third in the top ten. The specimen sequenced was blood. The receptor set was obtained from a man aged 25-45 years with Graves' ophthalmopathy. The CDR3 runs from the conserved cysteine through the conserved F or W. A D gene is named only where the DNA matches it firmly. The size field is filled for only some rows; it gives once, few, many or a size class.

CDR3nt,CDR3aa,d_gene,abundance,v_gene,j_gene
TGTGCCAGCAGTCCGATCAGGGATACCGGGGAGCTGTTTTTT,CASSPIRDTGELFF,NA,NA,TRBV12-3/TRBV12-4,TRBJ2-2
TGCGCCAGCAGCTTGGAGACAGGGATTGGCTACACCTTC,CASSLETGIGYTF,TRBD1,NA,TRBV5-1,TRBJ1-2
TGTGCCAGCAGCTCTAGCGGGAGCGGGGCAGATACGCAGTATTTT,CASSSSGSGADTQYF,TRBD2,few,TRBV7-2,TRBJ2-3
TGTGCCAGCAGCCAGGGTCTAGCGGACACAGATACGCAGTATTTT,CASSQGLADTDTQYF,TRBD2,many,TRBV11-2,TRBJ2-3
TGCAGTGCTTGTGGTCGCGGCTTTGCCAAAAACATTCAGTACTTC,CSACGRGFAKNIQYF,NA,few,TRBV20-1,TRBJ2-4
TGTGCCAGCAGTGGGCTAAGCTCCTACGAGCAGTACTTC,CASSGLSSYEQYF,NA,few,TRBV27,TRBJ2-7
TGTGCCAGCAGTCTGGGGACTTCTAACTGTGGCTACACCTTC,CASSLGTSNCGYTF,NA,once,TRBV12-3/TRBV12-4,TRBJ1-2
TGCGCCAGCAGCCAAGTTCCGGCAGACTACAATCAGCCCCAGCATTTT,CASSQVPADYNQPQHF,NA,NA,TRBV4-1,TRBJ1-5
TGTGCCAGCAGCTTTTACTCGTTTCCCAATGAGCAGTTCTTC,CASSFYSFPNEQFF,NA,few,TRBV11-2,TRBJ2-1
TGCAGCGTTGAGATTAAGGCGAGGAGCTCCTACGAGCAGTACTTC,CSVEIKARSSYEQYF,NA,NA,TRBV29-1,TRBJ2-7
TGTGCCAGCAGTCCCGGGACCTACGGCACTGAAGCTTTCTTT,CASSPGTYGTEAFF,NA,NA,TRBV12-3/TRBV12-4,TRBJ1-1
TGTGCCAGTAGTGTTCCCGGCGTCGGCTACGAGCAGTACTTC,CASSVPGVGYEQYF,NA,NA,TRBV19,TRBJ2-7
TGTGCCAGCAGCATGGGACTAGGGCGGCTCGTAAGCTCCTACAATGAGCAGTTCTTC,CASSMGLGRLVSSYNEQFF,TRBD2,once,TRBV9,TRBJ2-1
TGTGCCAGCAGTCACGTGACAGACAGGGTAGGAGATACGCAGTATTTT,CASSHVTDRVGDTQYF,TRBD1,few,TRBV6-1,TRBJ2-3
TGTGCCAGCAGCTCGCGAACTAGCCGGACCGGGGAGCTGTTTTTT,CASSSRTSRTGELFF,NA,NA,TRBV5-4,TRBJ2-2
TGTGCCAGCAGCTTGAGAACCCTTGACAGGGTCGCTGAAGCTTTCTTT,CASSLRTLDRVAEAFF,TRBD1,few,TRBV5-6,TRBJ1-1
TGTGCCAGCAGCTCCATTTGGGGGACCGCCAATTTTGGCTACACCTTC,CASSSIWGTANFGYTF,NA,many,TRBV28,TRBJ1-2
TGTGCCAGCAGCCCCCGCGCGGTGGGGCACGAGCAGTACTTC,CASSPRAVGHEQYF,NA,few,TRBV4-2,TRBJ2-7
TGTGCCAGCAGCTTAGGGTCGGGGCCCTCATACGAGCAGTACTTC,CASSLGSGPSYEQYF,NA,few,TRBV7-2,TRBJ2-7
TGTGCCAGCGGGGCTAGCGGGAGCTATGAGCAGTTCTTC,CASGASGSYEQFF,TRBD2,NA,TRBV2,TRBJ2-1
TGTGCCAGCAGCTTATCAACAGGGTCCGTTGAAAAACTGTTTTTT,CASSLSTGSVEKLFF,NA,many,TRBV13,TRBJ1-4
TGCGCCAGCAGCTGGTTGGGGGACAGGAGCACTGAAGCTTTCTTT,CASSWLGDRSTEAFF,TRBD1,few,TRBV5-1,TRBJ1-1
TGTGCCAGCAGCTCCCGGGCCACAGGGATAAATGAGCAGTTCTTC,CASSSRATGINEQFF,NA,NA,TRBV7-6,TRBJ2-1
TGTGCCAGCAGGACCATTTTCCAGGGCCTTAATTCACCCCTCCACTTT,CASRTIFQGLNSPLHF,NA,NA,TRBV27,TRBJ1-6
TGTGCCAGCAGCTACCGTAGCGGGAGTGAATCTGAGCAGTTCTTC,CASSYRSGSESEQFF,TRBD2,many,TRBV11-2,TRBJ2-1
TGTGCCAGCAGTTTAGCTAGGACTAGCGGGGATGAGCAGTTCTTC,CASSLARTSGDEQFF,TRBD2,NA,TRBV12-3/TRBV12-4,TRBJ2-1
TGTGCCAGCAGCCCGGGTAATGGACGGATCGGCGTGGAGACCCAGTACTTC,CASSPGNGRIGVETQYF,NA,few,TRBV5-4,TRBJ2-5
TGTGCCAGCAGCCAATTCGGACTAGCGGCCCAAGAGACCCAGTACTTC,CASSQFGLAAQETQYF,TRBD2,few,TRBV14,TRBJ2-5
TGTGCCAGTAGTATAGCGGCCGGACACAATGAGCAGTTCTTC,CASSIAAGHNEQFF,NA,few,TRBV19,TRBJ2-1
TGTGCCAGCAGCTTGGGGGGAGTCGCGTGGGAGCAGTACTTC,CASSLGGVAWEQYF,NA,NA,TRBV7-9,TRBJ2-7
TGTGCCAGTAGTATAGTCCGGGGGCCCGGGACTAGCGGGTACAATGAGCAGTTCTTC,CASSIVRGPGTSGYNEQFF,TRBD2,NA,TRBV19,TRBJ2-1
TGTGCCATTAAACAACCGGGACAGGGGATCGACAATGAGCAGTTCTTC,CAIKQPGQGIDNEQFF,TRBD1,NA,TRBV10-3,TRBJ2-1
TGTGCCAGCAGCTTGAAGACGTCAGGGACAGGCATGTTACGGGGGTTGGTCGGGCGCTACGAGCAGTACTTC,CASSLKTSGTGMLRGLVGRYEQYF,TRBD1,few,TRBV7-2,TRBJ2-7
TGTGCCAGCAGTCGGACTAGCGGGAGTTGGGAGCAGTACTTC,CASSRTSGSWEQYF,TRBD2,many,TRBV11-2,TRBJ2-7
TGCGCCAGCAGCTTGGGGGGCGCCCAGCGGACAAACACCGGGGAGCTGTTTTTT,CASSLGGAQRTNTGELFF,NA,NA,TRBV5-1,TRBJ2-2
TGCAGTGCTAGAGAAGGGACAAGGGGGCTCGAGCAGTACTTC,CSAREGTRGLEQYF,TRBD1,few,TRBV20-1,TRBJ2-7
TGTGCCAGCAGCTTAGTCCCCCAGGGGAACACCGGGGAGCTGTTTTTT,CASSLVPQGNTGELFF,NA,many,TRBV7-2,TRBJ2-2
TGTGCCAGTGACCAGCGGGGAATTAGTCAGCCCCAGCATTTT,CASDQRGISQPQHF,NA,few,TRBV19,TRBJ1-5
TGTGCCAGCAGTGGGGCCGGGACAACGGAAAAACTGTTTTTT,CASSGAGTTEKLFF,NA,few,TRBV28,TRBJ1-4
TGTGCCAGCAGACTTACAGGGGCCTATGGCTACACCTTC,CASRLTGAYGYTF,TRBD1,NA,TRBV6-1,TRBJ1-2
TGTGCCAGCAGCTTCGACAGGGGGCTGCTAGGGACAGATACGCAGTATTTT,CASSFDRGLLGTDTQYF,TRBD1,NA,TRBV11-2,TRBJ2-3
TGTGCCGGCGTACAGGGCCACGAGCAGTACTTC,CAGVQGHEQYF,NA,NA,TRBV6-1,TRBJ2-7
TGCGCCAGCAGCTTGGCGGCAGGGGGCTCCTATGGCTACACCTTC,CASSLAAGGSYGYTF,TRBD1,NA,TRBV5-1,TRBJ1-2
TGCGCCAGCAGCCAATTTGTCGGGACTAGCGGCACCGGGGAGCTGTTTTTT,CASSQFVGTSGTGELFF,TRBD2,NA,TRBV4-3,TRBJ2-2
TGCAGTGCTGCGTCCGGGACAGGGAGCTCCTACGAGCAGTACTTC,CSAASGTGSSYEQYF,TRBD1,NA,TRBV20-1,TRBJ2-7
TGCAGCGTTCTAGCGGGAGGGCCCCACGAGCAGTACTTC,CSVLAGGPHEQYF,TRBD2,few,TRBV29-1,TRBJ2-7
TGTGCCAGCAGCCTCACCCGGCCAGACGATCAGCCCCAGCATTTT,CASSLTRPDDQPQHF,NA,few,TRBV2,TRBJ1-5
TGTGCCTGGTACTCGGCGCGGGACACCGGGGAGCTGTTTTTT,CAWYSARDTGELFF,NA,NA,TRBV30,TRBJ2-2
TGTGCCAGCAGTATACAGGGTTGGGAGACCCAGTACTTC,CASSIQGWETQYF,NA,NA,TRBV6-1,TRBJ2-5
TGTGCCAGCAGCTGGACTAGTACGGAGACCCAGTACTTC,CASSWTSTETQYF,TRBD2,NA,TRBV5-6,TRBJ2-5
TGTGCCAGCATTGTAGGGCCCGGGACAGTGGAGACCCAGTACTTC,CASIVGPGTVETQYF,TRBD1,many,TRBV28,TRBJ2-5
TGTGCCAGCACTCCGACAGGGGGTCTAGGTGAAGCTTTCTTT,CASTPTGGLGEAFF,TRBD1,few,TRBV6-1,TRBJ1-1
TGTGCCATCAGTGATGGGACTGGTAATGAGCAGTTCTTC,CAISDGTGNEQFF,NA,NA,TRBV10-3,TRBJ2-1
TGCGCCAGCAGCCAGGGAGGGACAGTTCCCTACGAGCAGTACTTC,CASSQGGTVPYEQYF,NA,few,TRBV4-3,TRBJ2-7
TGTGCCAGCAGCCCAAGCGGAGTGAGCACAGATACGCAGTATTTT,CASSPSGVSTDTQYF,NA,many,TRBV7-3,TRBJ2-3
TGTGCCAGCAGCCAAGAGAGGTTGGGGGGCACAGATACGCAGTATTTT,CASSQERLGGTDTQYF,NA,NA,TRBV3-1,TRBJ2-3
TGTGCCAGCAGTTTAGTACAGGGACAGGACTACGAGCAGTACTTC,CASSLVQGQDYEQYF,TRBD1,many,TRBV12-3/TRBV12-4,TRBJ2-7
TGTGCCAGTACCGAACCCGGGACAGGGGCAGATACGCAGTATTTT,CASTEPGTGADTQYF,TRBD1,NA,TRBV19,TRBJ2-3
TGTGCCAGCAGCTTCGATGAGCAGTTCTTC,CASSFDEQFF,NA,many,TRBV11-2,TRBJ2-1
TGTGCCAGCAGCCGTGGGGGCGGAAACACTGAAGCTTTCTTT,CASSRGGGNTEAFF,NA,many,TRBV3-1,TRBJ1-1